Detailed here is one T cell receptor (beta chain). The antigen is undetermined. The entry originates in a study of cytomegalovirus exposure and HLA in healthy donors. Study background: Earlier, 100 million to 130 million unique TCR beta sequences were recovered from about 170 million T cells by an analysis. Study-level results: Later work found that TCR association rates differed between HLA loci; DRB1 had the most and HLA-C the fewest.

This CDR3 contains 13 residues. The germline CDR1 and CDR2 sequences are SNHLY and FYNNEI. V lost 4 bases and J lost 2, with 7 bases in between. Primers included in the PCR were 60 Vbeta and 13 Jbeta primers. Using immunoSEQ multiplex PCR, the repertoire was profiled, and TCRdb retains in-frame clones only, with some absent. The table shows 95,000 to 150,000 clones, with over 50% occurring only once. Sequencing was performed on PBMCs. This chain links TRBV2 with TRBJ2-3, with D unresolved. The source of this sequence is a woman aged 40 to 50 in good health and CMV-seropositive. The CDR3 loop is CASSGQNTDTQYF. Here the CDR3 DNA reads TGTGCCAGCAGTGGGCAGAACACAGATACGCAGTATTTT. The whole variable domain, filled in from reference TRBV2 and TRBJ2-3, reads EPEVTQTPSHQVTQMGQEVILRCVPISNHLYFYWYRQILGQKVEFLVSFYNNEISEKSEIFDDQFSVERPDGSNFTLKIRSTKLEDSAMYFCASSGQNTDTQYFGPGTRLTVL.